This entry describes one T cell receptor beta chain. These data belong to a study of T cell responses to AZD1222 COVID-19 vaccine. Clones were read by immunoSEQ multiplex PCR, and TCRdb kept only the in-frame ones, dropping some. The sample records 100,000 to 150,000 clones, around 90% being singletons. The CDR3 runs 14 residues. Germline loops: CDR1 LNHDA, CDR2 SQIVND (reference sequence). Trimming left V 6 bases short and J 5 bases short, with 14 bases between. This rearrangement joins TRBV19 to TRBJ1-5, with D perhaps TRBD1 (5 bases). This TCR came from an adult in good health. Source: peripheral blood, taken on day 0 of AZD1222 vaccination. The DNA for the CDR3 is TGTGCCAGTAGCCCAGGGACGGACGATCAGCCCCAGCATTTT. This sequence encodes CASSPGTDDQPQHF. Looking up the rest from reference TRBV19 and TRBJ1-5 gives the full variable domain: DGGITQSPKYLFRKEGQNVTLSCEQNLNHDAMYWYRQDPGQGLRLIYYSQIVNDFQKGDIAEGYSVSREKKESFPLTVTSAQKNPTAFYLCASSPGTDDQPQHFGDGTRLSIL.